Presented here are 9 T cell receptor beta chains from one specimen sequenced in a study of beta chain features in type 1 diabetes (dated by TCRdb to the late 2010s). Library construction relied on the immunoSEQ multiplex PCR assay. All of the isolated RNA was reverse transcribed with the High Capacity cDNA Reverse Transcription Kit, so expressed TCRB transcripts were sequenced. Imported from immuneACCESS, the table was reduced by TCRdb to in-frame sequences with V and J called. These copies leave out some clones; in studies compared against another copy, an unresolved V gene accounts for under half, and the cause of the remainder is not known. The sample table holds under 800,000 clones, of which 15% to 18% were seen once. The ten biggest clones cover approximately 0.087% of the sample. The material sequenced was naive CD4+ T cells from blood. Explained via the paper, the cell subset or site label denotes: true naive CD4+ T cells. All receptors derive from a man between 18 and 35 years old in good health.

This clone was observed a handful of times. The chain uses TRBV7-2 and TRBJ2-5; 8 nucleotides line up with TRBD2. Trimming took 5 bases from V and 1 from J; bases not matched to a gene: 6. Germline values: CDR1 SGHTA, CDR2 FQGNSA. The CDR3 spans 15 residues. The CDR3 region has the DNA TGTGCCAGCAGCAGGCGGACTAGCCTCCAAGAGACCCAGTACTTC. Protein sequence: CASSRRTSLQETQYF.

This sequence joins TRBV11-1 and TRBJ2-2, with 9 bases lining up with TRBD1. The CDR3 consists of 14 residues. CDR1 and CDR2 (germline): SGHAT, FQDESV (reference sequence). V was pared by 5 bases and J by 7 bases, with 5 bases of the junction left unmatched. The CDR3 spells CASSLGTGHGELFF. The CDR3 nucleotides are TGTGCCAGCAGCCTCGGGACAGGGCACGGGGAGCTGTTTTTT.

The CDR3 protein is CASSLYNFGGRKTYEQYF. The DNA for the CDR3 is TGTGCCAGCAGTTTATATAATTTCGGGGGACGGAAAACCTACGAGCAGTACTTC. The chain combines TRBV27 with TRBJ2-7; D may be TRBD2 (6 bases). The germline V gene has CDR1 MNHEY and CDR2 SMNVEV (reference sequence). The CDR3 is made up of 18 amino acids. With 1 base removed from V and 2 bases from J, the gap between germline ends came to 21 bases.

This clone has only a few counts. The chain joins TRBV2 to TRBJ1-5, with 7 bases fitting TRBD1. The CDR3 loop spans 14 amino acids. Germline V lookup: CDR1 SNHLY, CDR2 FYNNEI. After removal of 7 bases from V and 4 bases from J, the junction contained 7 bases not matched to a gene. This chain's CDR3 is CASNGQARNQPQHF. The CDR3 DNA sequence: TGTGCCAGCAATGGACAGGCTAGGAATCAGCCCCAGCATTTT.

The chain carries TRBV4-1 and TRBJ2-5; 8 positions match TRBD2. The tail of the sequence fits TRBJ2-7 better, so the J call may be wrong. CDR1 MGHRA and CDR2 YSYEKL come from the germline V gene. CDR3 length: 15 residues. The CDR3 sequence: CASSQDFPGLDEQYF. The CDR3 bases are TGCGCCAGCAGCCAAGACTTCCCGGGACTAGACGAGCAGTACTTC.

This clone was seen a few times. The CDR3 nucleotides read TGTGCCAGCAGTTTACGGGCAGGTTCGAATTCACCCCTCCACTTT. Its translation is CASSLRAGSNSPLHF. The gene calls are TRBV28 and TRBJ1-6; no reliable D call. Germline-derived CDR1 and CDR2 are MDHEN and SYDVKM. V lost 2 bases to trimming and J lost 7 bases, with 12 bases between them. This CDR3 is built from 15 residues.

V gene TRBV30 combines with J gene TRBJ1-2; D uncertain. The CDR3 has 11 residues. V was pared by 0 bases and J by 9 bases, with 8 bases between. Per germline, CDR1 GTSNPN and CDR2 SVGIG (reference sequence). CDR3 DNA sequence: TGTGCCTGGAGTGTAGGGATGAGCTACACCTTC. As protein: CAWSVGMSYTF.

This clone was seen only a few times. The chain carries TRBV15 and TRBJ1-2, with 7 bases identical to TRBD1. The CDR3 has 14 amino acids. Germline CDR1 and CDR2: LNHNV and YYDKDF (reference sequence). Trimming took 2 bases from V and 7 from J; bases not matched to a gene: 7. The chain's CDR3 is CATSRQGVIFGYTF. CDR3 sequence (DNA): TGTGCCACCAGCAGACAGGGGGTGATATTTGGCTACACCTTC. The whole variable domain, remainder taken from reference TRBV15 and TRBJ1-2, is DAMVIQNPRYQVTQFGKPVTLSCSQTLNHNVMYWYQQKSSQAPKLLFHYYDKDFNNEADTPDNFQSRRPNTSFCFLDIRSPGLGDTAMYLCATSRQGVIFGYTFGSGTRLTVV.

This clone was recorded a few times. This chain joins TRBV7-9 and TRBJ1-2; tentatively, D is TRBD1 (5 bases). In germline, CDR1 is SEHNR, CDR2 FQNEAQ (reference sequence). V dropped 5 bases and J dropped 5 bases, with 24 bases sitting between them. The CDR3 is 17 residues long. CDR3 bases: TGTGCCAGCAGCGTCCCCCTCCGGGACGGCGACGCATATGGCTACACCTTC. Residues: CASSVPLRDGDAYGYTF.